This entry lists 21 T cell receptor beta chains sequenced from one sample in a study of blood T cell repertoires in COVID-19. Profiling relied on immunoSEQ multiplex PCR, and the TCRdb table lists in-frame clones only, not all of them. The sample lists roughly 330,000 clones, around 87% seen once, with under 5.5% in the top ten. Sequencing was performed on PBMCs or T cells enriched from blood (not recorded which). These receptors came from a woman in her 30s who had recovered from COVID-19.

The CDR3 here is CASSTPAARAFF. The CDR3 coding sequence is TGTGCCAGCAGTACTCCGGCCGCGAGGGCTTTCTTT. The chain links TRBV6-5 to TRBJ1-1; D call uncertain. This CDR3 is 12 amino acids long. Trimming took 5 bases from V and 11 from J, leaving 15 bases between them. Per germline, CDR1 MNHEY and CDR2 SVGAGI.

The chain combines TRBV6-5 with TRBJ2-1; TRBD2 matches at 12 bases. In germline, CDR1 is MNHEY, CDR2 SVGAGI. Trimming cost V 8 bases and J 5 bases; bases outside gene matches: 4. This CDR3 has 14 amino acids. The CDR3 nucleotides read TGTGCCAGCGCGCCTAGCGGGGGGGACAATGAGCAGTTCTTC. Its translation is CASAPSGGDNEQFF.

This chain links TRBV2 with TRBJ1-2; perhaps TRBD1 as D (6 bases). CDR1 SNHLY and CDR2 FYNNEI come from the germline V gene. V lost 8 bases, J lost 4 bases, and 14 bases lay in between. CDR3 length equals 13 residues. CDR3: CASALGAPYGYTF. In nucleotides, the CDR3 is TGTGCCAGCGCCCTGGGGGCCCCCTATGGCTACACCTTC.

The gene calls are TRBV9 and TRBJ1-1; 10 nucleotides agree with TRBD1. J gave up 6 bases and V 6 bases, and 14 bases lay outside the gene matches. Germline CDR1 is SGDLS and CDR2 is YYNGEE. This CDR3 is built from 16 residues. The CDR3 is CASNKWTGGYTPEAFF. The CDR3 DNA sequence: TGTGCCAGCAACAAATGGACAGGGGGTTACACCCCTGAAGCTTTCTTT.

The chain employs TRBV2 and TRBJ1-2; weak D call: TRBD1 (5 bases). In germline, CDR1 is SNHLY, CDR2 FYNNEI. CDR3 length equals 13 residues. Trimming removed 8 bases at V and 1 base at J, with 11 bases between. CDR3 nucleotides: TGTGCCAGCCGGGGGATTGTTAACTATGGCTACACCTTC. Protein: CASRGIVNYGYTF.

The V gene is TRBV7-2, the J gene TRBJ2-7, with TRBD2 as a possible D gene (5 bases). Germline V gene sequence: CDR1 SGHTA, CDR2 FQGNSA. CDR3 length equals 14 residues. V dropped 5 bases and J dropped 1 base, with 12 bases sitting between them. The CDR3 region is CASSPFGRSYEQYF. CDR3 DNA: TGTGCCAGCAGCCCCTTTGGGAGATCCTACGAGCAGTACTTC.

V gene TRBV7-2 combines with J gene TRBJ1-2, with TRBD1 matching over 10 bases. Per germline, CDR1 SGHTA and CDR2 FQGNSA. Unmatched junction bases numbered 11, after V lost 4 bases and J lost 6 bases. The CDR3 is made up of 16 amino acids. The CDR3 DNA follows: TGTGCCAGCAGCTCCGGCGTTGGGACAGGGGACAATGGCTACACCTTC. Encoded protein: CASSSGVGTGDNGYTF.

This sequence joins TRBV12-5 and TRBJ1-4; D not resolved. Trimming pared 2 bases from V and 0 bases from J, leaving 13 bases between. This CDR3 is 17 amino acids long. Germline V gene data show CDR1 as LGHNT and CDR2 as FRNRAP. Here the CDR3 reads CASGLIFRFSTNEKLFF. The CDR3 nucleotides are TGTGCTAGTGGTTTGATTTTCCGGTTCTCAACTAATGAAAAACTGTTTTTT.

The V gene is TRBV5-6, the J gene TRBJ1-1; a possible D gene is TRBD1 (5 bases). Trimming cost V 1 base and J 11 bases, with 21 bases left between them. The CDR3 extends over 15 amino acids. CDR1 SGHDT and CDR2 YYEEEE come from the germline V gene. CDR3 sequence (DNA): TGTGCCAGCAGCTTGTCAGGGTCCTTTGATAAAAGGGCTTTCTTT. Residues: CASSLSGSFDKRAFF.

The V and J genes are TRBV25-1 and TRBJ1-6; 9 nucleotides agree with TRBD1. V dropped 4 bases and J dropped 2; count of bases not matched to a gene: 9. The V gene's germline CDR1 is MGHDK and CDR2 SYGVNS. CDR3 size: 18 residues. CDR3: CASSARSGTGPYNSPLHF. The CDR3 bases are TGTGCCAGCAGTGCCCGATCCGGGACAGGGCCCTATAATTCACCCCTCCACTTT.

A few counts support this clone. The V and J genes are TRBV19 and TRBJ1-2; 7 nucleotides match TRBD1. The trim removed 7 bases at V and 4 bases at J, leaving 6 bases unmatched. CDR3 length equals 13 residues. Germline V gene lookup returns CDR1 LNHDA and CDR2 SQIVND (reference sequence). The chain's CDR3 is CASKGGRGYGYTF. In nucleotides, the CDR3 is TGTGCCAGTAAAGGGGGCAGGGGCTATGGCTACACCTTC.

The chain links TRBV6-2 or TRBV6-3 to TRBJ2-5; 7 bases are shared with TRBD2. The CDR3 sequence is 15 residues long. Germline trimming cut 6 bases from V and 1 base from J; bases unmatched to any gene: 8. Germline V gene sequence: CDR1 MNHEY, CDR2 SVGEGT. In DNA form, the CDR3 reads TGTGCCAGCAGCCCGACCGGGACTACCCAAGAGACCCAGTACTTC. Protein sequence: CASSPTGTTQETQYF.

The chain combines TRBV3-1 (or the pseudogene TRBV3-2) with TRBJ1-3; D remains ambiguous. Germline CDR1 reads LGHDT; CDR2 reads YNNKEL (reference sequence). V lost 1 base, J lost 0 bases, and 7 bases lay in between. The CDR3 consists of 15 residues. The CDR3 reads CASSQARNSGNTIYF. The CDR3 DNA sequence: TGTGCCAGCAGCCAAGCGCGGAACTCTGGAAACACCATATATTTT.

Written as DNA, the CDR3 is TGCGCCAGCAGCTTGTCCAATGCCTACAATGAGCAGTTCTTC. It encodes CASSLSNAYNEQFF. The chain is built from TRBV5-1 and TRBJ2-1, with D unclear. From germline, CDR1 is SGHRS and CDR2 YFSETQ. The CDR3 runs to 14 residues. The V and J ends lost 1 base and 2 bases respectively, with 7 bases between them. The full variable domain, rest sourced from reference TRBV5-1 and TRBJ2-1, is KAGVTQTPRYLIKTRGQQVTLSCSPISGHRSVSWYQQTPGQGLQFLFEYFSETQRNKGNFPGRFSGRQFSNSRSEMNVSTLELGDSALYLCASSLSNAYNEQFFGPGTRLTVL.

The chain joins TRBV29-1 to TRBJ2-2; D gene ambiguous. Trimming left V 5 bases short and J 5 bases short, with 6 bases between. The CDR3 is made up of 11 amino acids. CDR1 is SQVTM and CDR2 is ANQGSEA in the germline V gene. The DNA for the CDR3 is TGCAGCGTTACAGAGACCGGGGAGCTGTTTTTT. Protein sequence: CSVTETGELFF.

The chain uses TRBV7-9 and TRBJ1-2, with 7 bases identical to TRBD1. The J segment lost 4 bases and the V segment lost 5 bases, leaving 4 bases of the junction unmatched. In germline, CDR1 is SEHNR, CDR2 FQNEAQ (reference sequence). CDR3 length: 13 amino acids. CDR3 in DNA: TGTGCCAGCAGCCCTGCAGGGGGCTATGGCTACACCTTC. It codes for CASSPAGGYGYTF.

CDR3 sequence: CASRSGSAAGRETQYF. CDR3 nucleotides: TGTGCCAGCAGGTCGGGCAGTGCGGCGGGGCGGGAGACCCAGTACTTC. V gene TRBV5-4 combines with J gene TRBJ2-5; tentative D call: TRBD2 (6 bases). V shed 5 bases and J shed 5 bases, with 22 bases lying between them. Germline V gene sequence: CDR1 SGHNT, CDR2 YYREEE (reference sequence). This CDR3 is built from 16 residues. The entire variable domain, with the rest obtained from reference TRBV5-4 and TRBJ2-5, is as follows: ETGVTQSPTHLIKTRGQQVTLRCSSQSGHNTVSWYQQALGQGPQFIFQYYREEENGRGNFPPRFSGLQFPNYSSELNVNALELDDSALYLCASRSGSAAGRETQYFGPGTRLLVL.

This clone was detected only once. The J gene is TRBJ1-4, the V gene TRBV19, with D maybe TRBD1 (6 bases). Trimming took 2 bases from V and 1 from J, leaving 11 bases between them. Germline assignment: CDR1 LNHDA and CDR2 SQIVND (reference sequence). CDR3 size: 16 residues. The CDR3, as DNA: TGTGCCAGTAGTATATCAGACAGGAAAACTAATGAAAAACTGTTTTTT. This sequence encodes CASSISDRKTNEKLFF.

CDR3 in amino acids: CASSHQTSGGKTQYF. CDR3 bases: TGTGCCAGCAGCCATCAGACTAGCGGGGGAAAGACCCAGTACTTC. The V call is TRBV3-1 (or the pseudogene TRBV3-2), the J call TRBJ2-5, with 12 nucleotides matching TRBD2. The CDR3 is 15 residues long. The ends lost 3 bases at V and 6 bases at J; junction bases unmatched: 5. Germline loops: CDR1 LGHDT, CDR2 YNNKEL (reference sequence).

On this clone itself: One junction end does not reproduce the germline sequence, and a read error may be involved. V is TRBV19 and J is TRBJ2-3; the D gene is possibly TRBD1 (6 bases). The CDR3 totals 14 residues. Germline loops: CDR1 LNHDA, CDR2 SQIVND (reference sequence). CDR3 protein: CASSKTGPTDTQYF. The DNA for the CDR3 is TGTGCCAGCAGTAAGACAGGACCCACAGATACGCAGTATTTT. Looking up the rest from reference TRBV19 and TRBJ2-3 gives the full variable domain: DGGITQSPKYLFRKEGQNVTLSCEQNLNHDAMYWYRQDPGQGLRLIYYSQIVNDFQKGDIAEGYSVSREKKESFPLTVTSAQKNPTAFYLCASSKTGPTDTQYFGPGTRLTVL.

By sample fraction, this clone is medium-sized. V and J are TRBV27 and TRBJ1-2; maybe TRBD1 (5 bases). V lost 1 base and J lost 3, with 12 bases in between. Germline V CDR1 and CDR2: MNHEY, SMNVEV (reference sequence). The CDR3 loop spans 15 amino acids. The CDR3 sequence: CASSLYSGGDYGYTF. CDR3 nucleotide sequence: TGTGCCAGCAGTTTATATTCCGGGGGGGACTATGGCTACACCTTC.